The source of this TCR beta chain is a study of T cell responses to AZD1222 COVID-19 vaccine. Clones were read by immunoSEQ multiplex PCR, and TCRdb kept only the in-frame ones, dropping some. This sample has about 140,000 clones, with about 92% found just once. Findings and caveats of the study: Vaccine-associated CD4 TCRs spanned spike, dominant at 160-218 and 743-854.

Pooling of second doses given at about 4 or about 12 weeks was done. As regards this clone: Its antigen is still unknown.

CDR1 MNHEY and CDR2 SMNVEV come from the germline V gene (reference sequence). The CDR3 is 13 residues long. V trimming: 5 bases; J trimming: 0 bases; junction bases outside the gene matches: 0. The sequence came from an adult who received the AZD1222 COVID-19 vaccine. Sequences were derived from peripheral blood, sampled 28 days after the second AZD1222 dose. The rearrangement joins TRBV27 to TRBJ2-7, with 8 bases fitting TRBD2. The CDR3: CASSRGGSYEQYF. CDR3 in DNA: TGTGCCAGCAGTCGGGGGGGCTCCTACGAGCAGTACTTC.